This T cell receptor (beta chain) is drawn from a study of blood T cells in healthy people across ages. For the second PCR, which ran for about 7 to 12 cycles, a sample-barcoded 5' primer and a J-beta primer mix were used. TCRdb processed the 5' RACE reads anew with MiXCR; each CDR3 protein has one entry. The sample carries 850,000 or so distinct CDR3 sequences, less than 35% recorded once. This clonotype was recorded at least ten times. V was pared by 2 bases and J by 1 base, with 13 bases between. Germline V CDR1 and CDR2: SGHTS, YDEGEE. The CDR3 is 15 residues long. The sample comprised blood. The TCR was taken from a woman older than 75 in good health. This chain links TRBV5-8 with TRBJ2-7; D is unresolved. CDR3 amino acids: CASSLNPDGSYEQYF. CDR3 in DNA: TGTGCCAGCAGCTTAAACCCGGACGGTTCCTACGAGCAGTACTTC. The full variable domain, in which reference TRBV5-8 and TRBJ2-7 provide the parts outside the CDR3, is EAGVTQSPTHLIKTRGQQATLRCSPISGHTSVYWYQQALGLGLQFLLWYDEGEERNRGNFPPRFSGRQFPNYSSELNVNALELEDSALYLCASSLNPDGSYEQYFGPGTRLTVT.